This T cell receptor (beta chain) came from a study of T cell repertoires in aging, cancer and after chemotherapy. Notes on the study in general: Rebound thymic output was suggested by rising median generation probability during chemotherapy in each cancer cohort. Loss of evenness, beyond lost richness, contributed to age-related TCR diversity decline in cancer patients. Age-matched healthy donors had significantly more diverse, less clonal blood TCR repertoires than untreated cancer patients.

This CDR3 is 14 amino acids long. In germline, CDR1 is MNHNS, CDR2 SASEGT. The template was genomic DNA from peripheral blood, not RNA. TRB rearrangements spanning V, D and J were amplified using mixed TRB-A/B primers. TCRdb reanalysed the multiplex PCR reads using MiXCR and keeps one entry per CDR3 protein. Of 9,000 or so distinct CDR3 sequences in the sample, 30% to 35% are singletons; the top ten hold 3.3%. A word on this clonotype: The target antigen is unknown. A much larger clone differs from this one at a single base, so this may be a read error.

The chain employs TRBV6-1 and TRBJ1-2, with D possibly being TRBD1 (5 bases). Sequenced input: blood. The receptor comes from a human donor in good health. The CDR3 DNA is TGTGCCATCAGTTCGACAGCCTCCCTTTATGGCTACACCTTC. This encodes CAISSTASLYGYTF.